This T cell receptor (beta chain) was identified during a study of cytomegalovirus exposure and HLA in healthy donors. 60 Vbeta and 13 Jbeta primers were used in PCR. Assay: immunoSEQ multiplex PCR; the TCRdb copy retains only in-frame clones and omits some. Here the sample spans 110,000 to 150,000 clones, less than 85% being singletons. V was clipped by 0 bases and J by 6 bases, with 8 bases between them. The germline CDR1 and CDR2 sequences are SGHAT and FQNNGV. This CDR3 spans 14 amino acids. Material for sequencing was PBMCs. This TCR came from a man aged 18 to 29 in good health and CMV-seropositive. The rearrangement uses TRBV11-2 and TRBJ2-2; D might be TRBD2 (5 bases). This chain's CDR3 is CASSLDRGAGELFF. Here the CDR3 DNA reads TGTGCCAGCAGCTTAGATCGGGGTGCCGGGGAGCTGTTTTTT.